This T cell receptor (beta chain) originates from a study of Tregs in tolerant kidney transplant recipients. General observations from the study: The most relevant donor-specific Treg TCRbeta repertoire apparently came from expansion with activated donor B cells.

Per the germline V gene, CDR1 is ENHRY and CDR2 is SYGVKD. V was shortened by 7 bases and J by 4 bases, with 11 bases between the two germline ends. This CDR3 has 12 amino acids. Of note for this clone: Its antigen is still unknown. The read halts 3 residues ahead of the CDR3 end, with the missing end drawn from the germline J gene.

Related graft donors supplied nonmyeloablative bone marrow transplants, and mixed chimerism was transient. Unstimulated Tregs (CD4+CD25+CD127-) and CD4+CD25- non-Tregs were sorted from PBMCs. Some clones are missing from TCRdb's copy, which holds only in-frame ones; the method was immunoSEQ multiplex PCR. This sample's table reports 9,900 or so clones. The V gene is TRBV10-3, the J gene TRBJ2-7; unclear D gene. This sample comprised CD8+ T cells from blood (PBMCs), obtained 24 months after the transplant. This TCR was sampled from a human patient who received a combined kidney and bone marrow transplant. Certain T cells may be donor cells from the graft. CDR3 residues: CAITSSMYEQYF. The CDR3 DNA, read in part, is TGTGCCATCACGAGCTCGATGTACGAG.